The present entry profiles one T cell receptor (beta chain) with its context. As yet, its antigen is unknown. This record comes from a study of shared clonotypes between healthy human individuals. Points from the study as a whole: Naive subsets generally had larger estimated richness than memory subsets. All-four-donor shared clonotypes had higher generation probabilities than non-shared clonotypes did.

In the naive CD8 group, cells lacked CD45RO and were positively selected for CCR7, so terminally differentiated effector memory CD45RA+ cells were left out. This was a deep-level run. The repertoire was sequenced with immunoSEQ multiplex PCR; TCRdb's copy has only in-frame clones and lacks some. Here the sample spans millions of clones, about 95% being singletons. Specimen: naive CD8+ T cells sorted from blood. This TCR was recovered from a man aged 18 to 30 in good health.

Here the CDR3 DNA reads TGTGCCAGCAGCACCTGGACAGGGGCAAACTACAATGAGCAGTTCTTC. Its protein is CASSTWTGANYNEQFF. The chain employs TRBV11-3 and TRBJ2-1, with 9 nucleotides matching TRBD1. Per the germline V gene, CDR1 is SGHNT and CDR2 is YENEEA. Losses at the gene ends were 5 bases for V and 3 bases for J; bases not matched to a gene: 8. The CDR3 covers 16 residues.